This T cell receptor beta chain emerged from a study of T cell responses to AZD1222 COVID-19 vaccine. V lost 3 bases and J lost 3, with 11 bases in between. Germline lookup yields CDR1 SEHNR and CDR2 FQNEAQ (reference sequence). The CDR3 has 14 amino acids. Details on this clone: The antigen is not known.

TCRdb's copy holds only in-frame clones and misses some; the assay was immunoSEQ multiplex PCR. This table holds approximately 99,000 clones, 87% found once. Broader study findings: Repertoires were sampled only after the peak T cell response. Clonal diversity may have been underestimated, and the donors were mostly white British, with more females than males. Two AZD1222 doses significantly raised spike-specific TCR breadth and depth over controls. Baseline seropositivity occurred in only a handful of AZD1222 recipients.

This chain uses TRBV7-9 with TRBJ1-2, with D perhaps matching TRBD1 (5 bases). The receptor comes from an adult in good health. The starting material was peripheral blood, obtained on day 0 of AZD1222 vaccination. The CDR3 region is CASSFQGGDYGYTF. The DNA of the CDR3 is TGTGCCAGCAGCTTCCAGGGCGGCGACTATGGCTACACCTTC.